This entry concerns a single T cell receptor beta chain. What it recognizes is unknown. Recipients boosted at about 4 weeks or about 12 weeks are pooled. The data derive from a study of T cell responses to AZD1222 COVID-19 vaccine. Study-level results: Among spike-specific TCRs, nearly half reportedly target unmutated variant regions. Most donors were white British, females outnumbered males, and clonal diversity was possibly underestimated.

The CDR3 is 15 residues long. Germline CDR1 is MDHEN and CDR2 is SYDVKM. Trimming cost V 5 bases and J 0 bases; bases outside gene matches: 6. The data were produced by immunoSEQ multiplex PCR, yet TCRdb's version contains in-frame clones alone and is incomplete. Here the sample spans about 94,000 clones, 85% being singletons. The sample here was peripheral blood, taken 28 days after the second AZD1222 dose. The chain uses TRBV28 and TRBJ1-1; 7 nucleotides align to TRBD1. The receptor was derived from an adult who received the AZD1222 COVID-19 vaccine. In DNA form, the CDR3 reads TGTGCCAGCAGTCAAAGGACAGGATTGAACACTGAAGCTTTCTTT. It is translated as CASSQRTGLNTEAFF.